The source of this T cell receptor beta chain is a study of CD8+ T cells in alopecia areata. Extracted RNA was reverse transcribed, and the resulting cDNA served as sequencing template. Repertoires were generated with immunoSEQ multiplex PCR, while TCRdb's copy carries only in-frame clones and drops some. The sample holds some 190,000 clones, less than 65% seen once. This CDR3 spans 14 amino acids. Germline CDR1 and CDR2: SQVTM and ANQGSEA. V dropped 5 bases and J dropped 0; count of bases not matched to a gene: 6. Treatment indicated: oral pan-JAK inhibitor, 5-10 mg twice daily. This chain joins TRBV29-1 and TRBJ2-7, with 8 bases identical to TRBD2. The sequences come from CD4+ T cells sorted from blood, collected at week 24, from a patient treated with tofacitinib. The TCR comes from a human donor with alopecia areata. The chain's CDR3 is CSVLTSGSSYEQYF. The CDR3 DNA follows: TGCAGCGTTTTAACTAGCGGAAGCTCCTACGAGCAGTACTTC.